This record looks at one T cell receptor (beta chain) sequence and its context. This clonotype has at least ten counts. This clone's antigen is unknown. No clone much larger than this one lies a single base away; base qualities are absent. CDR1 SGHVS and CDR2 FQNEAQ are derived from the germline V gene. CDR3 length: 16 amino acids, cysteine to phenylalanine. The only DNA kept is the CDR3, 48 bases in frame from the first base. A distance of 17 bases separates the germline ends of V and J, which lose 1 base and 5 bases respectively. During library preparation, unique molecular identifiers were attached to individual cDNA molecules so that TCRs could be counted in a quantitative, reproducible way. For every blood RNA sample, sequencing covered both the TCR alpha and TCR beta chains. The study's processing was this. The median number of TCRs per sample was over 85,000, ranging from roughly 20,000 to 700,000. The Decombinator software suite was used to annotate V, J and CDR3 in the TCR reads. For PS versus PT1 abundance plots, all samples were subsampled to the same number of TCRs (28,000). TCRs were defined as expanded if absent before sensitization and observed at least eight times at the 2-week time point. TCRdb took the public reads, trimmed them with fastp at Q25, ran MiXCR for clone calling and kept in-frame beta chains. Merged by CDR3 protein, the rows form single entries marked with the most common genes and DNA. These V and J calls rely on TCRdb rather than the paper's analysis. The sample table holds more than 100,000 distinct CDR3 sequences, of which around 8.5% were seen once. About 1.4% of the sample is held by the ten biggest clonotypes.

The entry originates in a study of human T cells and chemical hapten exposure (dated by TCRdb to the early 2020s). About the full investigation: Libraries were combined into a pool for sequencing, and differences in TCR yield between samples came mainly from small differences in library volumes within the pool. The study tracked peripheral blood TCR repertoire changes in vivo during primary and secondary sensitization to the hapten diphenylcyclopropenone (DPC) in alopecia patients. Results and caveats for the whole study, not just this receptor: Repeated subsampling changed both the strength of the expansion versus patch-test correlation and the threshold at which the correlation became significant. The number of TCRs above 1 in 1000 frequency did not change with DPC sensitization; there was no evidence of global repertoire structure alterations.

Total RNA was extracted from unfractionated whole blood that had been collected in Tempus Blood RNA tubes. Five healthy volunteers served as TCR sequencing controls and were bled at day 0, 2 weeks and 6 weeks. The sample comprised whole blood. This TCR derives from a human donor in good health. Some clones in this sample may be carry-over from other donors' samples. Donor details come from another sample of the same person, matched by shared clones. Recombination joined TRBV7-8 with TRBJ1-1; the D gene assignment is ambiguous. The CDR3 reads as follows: CASSLGRSATGTEAFF. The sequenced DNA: TGTGCCAGCAGCTTAGGGAGGTCAGCTACGGGAACTGAAGCTTTCTTT. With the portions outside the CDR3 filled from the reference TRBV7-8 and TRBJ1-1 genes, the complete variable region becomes GAGVSQSPRYKVAKRGQDVALRCDPISGHVSLFWYQQALGQGPEFLTYFQNEAQLDKSGLPSDRFFAERPEGSVSTLKIQRTQQEDSAVYLCASSLGRSATGTEAFFGQGTRLTVV.